This T cell receptor (beta chain) was documented in a study of radiation and T cells in renal cell carcinoma. Trimming cost V 5 bases and J 0 bases, with 12 bases left between them. The CDR3 loop spans 15 amino acids. Germline V gene sequence: CDR1 SGHRS, CDR2 YFSETQ. Generated by immunoSEQ multiplex PCR, the TCRdb table keeps only in-frame clones and is missing some. The sample has 150,000 or so clones, 70% to 90% seen once. About this clone: What it binds is unknown. Additional DNA sequences in this sample encode the identical CDR3.

Study results and limitations: No pretreatment tumor biopsies were available for baseline clonotypes. In blood, top tumor clones expanded by 2 weeks, shrinking by 4.

Time point of the sample: baseline pretreatment blood. Treatment specified: 15 Gy SBRT to primary tumor, nephrectomy 4 weeks later. The V gene is TRBV5-1, the J gene TRBJ2-1; TRBD1 or TRBD2 may be the D gene (6 bases each). The TCR originated in a woman aged 45-59 years with renal cell carcinoma. The source material was blood, sampled from a patient whose treatment included radiotherapy and nephrectomy. The CDR3 nucleotides read TGCGCCAGCAGATTAGGGGGGAGCTCCTACAATGAGCAGTTCTTC. Its translation is CASRLGGSSYNEQFF.